The 3 T cell receptor beta chains listed next were all sequenced from one sample in a study of blood T cell repertoires in COVID-19. Assay used: immunoSEQ multiplex PCR; TCRdb lists only in-frame clones, some missing. Of 20,000 to 30,000 clones detected, 90% to 95% appear once; the ten largest clones hold under 8%. The specimen was peripheral blood. These TCRs come from a human donor in a cohort sampled during active COVID-19.

The genes are TRBV27 and TRBJ2-3; 9 bases match TRBD1. The CDR3 is 14 amino acids. Germline CDR1 is MNHEY and CDR2 is SMNVEV (reference sequence). V gave up 5 bases and J gave up 6 bases; unmatched junction bases: 6. CDR3 loop: CASSPQGAGDTQYF. CDR3 bases: TGTGCCAGCAGTCCACAGGGGGCGGGGGATACGCAGTATTTT.

V is TRBV6-5 and J is TRBJ2-6; no clear D. CDR1 is MNHEY and CDR2 is SVGAGI in the germline V gene. This CDR3 is built from 16 residues. V lost 0 bases and J lost 0, with 6 bases in between. CDR3 sequence (DNA): TGTGCCAGCAGTTACTCGGGCGTCTCTGGGGCCAACGTCCTGACTTTC. Translation: CASSYSGVSGANVLTF.

V usage is TRBV27 and J usage is TRBJ2-3; D is unresolved. Germline V gene data show CDR1 as MNHEY and CDR2 as SMNVEV (reference sequence). This CDR3 has 16 residues. Trimming removed 5 bases from V and 2 bases from J, with 17 bases in between. CDR3: CASSQDKAYHTDTQYF. The CDR3 nucleotides are TGTGCCAGCAGTCAAGACAAGGCCTATCACACAGATACGCAGTATTTT.